These 12 T cell receptor beta chains were all obtained from the same sample, sequenced in a study of blood T cell repertoires in COVID-19. This table comes from immunoSEQ multiplex PCR, and its TCRdb copy is limited to in-frame clones, with some not included. Of 200,000 to 250,000 clones detected, around 84% appear once; the ten largest clones hold 15% to 20%. Sequenced sample: peripheral blood. All receptors come from a man aged 25 to 40 with active or convalescent COVID-19.

The chain uses TRBV6-2 or TRBV6-3 and TRBJ2-7; TRBD1 matches 8 bases. The CDR3 is 13 amino acids. Germline values: CDR1 MNHEY, CDR2 SVGEGT. Losses at the gene ends were 4 bases for V and 6 bases for J; bases not matched to a gene: 5. CDR3 in DNA: TGTGCCAGCAGTTGGGGGACAGGCGGCGAGCAGTACTTC. Translating it yields CASSWGTGGEQYF.

The chain links TRBV7-8 to TRBJ2-7; D is unresolved. Germline lookup yields CDR1 SGHVS and CDR2 FQNEAQ. V dropped 1 base and J dropped 6 bases, with 7 bases sitting between them. The CDR3 runs to 12 residues. For the CDR3, the DNA is TGTGCCAGCAGCTTAGGCGGCAGCGAGCAGTACTTC. Translating gives CASSLGGSEQYF.

This clone has only a few counts. V and J are TRBV5-8 and TRBJ1-5; no clear D. Trimming pared 0 bases from V and 11 bases from J, leaving 15 bases between. This CDR3 is built from 14 residues. CDR1 SGHTS and CDR2 YDEGEE come from the germline V gene. Written as DNA, the CDR3 is TGTGCCAGCAGCTTGGAAGGGCGGGCGTTGACCCAGCATTTT. Its translation is CASSLEGRALTQHF.

V is TRBV29-1 and J is TRBJ1-2, with 10 positions matching TRBD1. With V trimmed by 7 bases and J by 7 bases, 12 bases remained unmatched. The CDR3 totals 14 residues. Looked up from germline, CDR1 is SQVTM and CDR2 is ANQGSEA. CDR3 region: CSATRQGAGGGYTF. In nucleotides, the CDR3 is TGCAGCGCGACTCGACAGGGGGCGGGTGGTGGCTACACCTTC.

This rearrangement joins TRBV7-9 to TRBJ2-5, with D perhaps matching TRBD2 (5 bases). With 1 base removed from V and 2 bases from J, the gap between germline ends came to 8 bases. The CDR3 sequence is 14 residues long. Germline assignment: CDR1 SEHNR and CDR2 FQNEAQ (reference sequence). The CDR3 nucleotides are TGTGCCAGCAGCTTAGGGACTTCACAAGAGACCCAGTACTTC. Its translation is CASSLGTSQETQYF.

The chain links TRBV5-1 to TRBJ1-2; D is undetermined. This CDR3 has 15 residues. CDR1 is SGHRS and CDR2 is YFSETQ in the germline V gene. V was cut by 0 bases and J by 7 bases, with 16 bases left in between. CDR3: CASSLERGLGVGYTF. The CDR3 coding sequence is TGCGCCAGCAGCTTGGAAAGAGGGCTCGGGGTTGGCTACACCTTC.

The chain combines TRBV5-1 with TRBJ1-1; 8 positions match TRBD1. The CDR3 is made up of 14 amino acids. The J segment lost 4 bases and the V segment lost 4 bases, leaving 6 bases of the junction unmatched. From germline, CDR1 is SGHRS and CDR2 YFSETQ. DNA of the CDR3: TGCGCCAGCAGCAGTGACAGGGGCGGCACTGAAGCTTTCTTT. Translated, it gives CASSSDRGGTEAFF.

V gene TRBV19 combines with J gene TRBJ1-1, with TRBD1 as a possible D gene (5 bases). From germline, CDR1 is LNHDA and CDR2 SQIVND (reference sequence). V shed 6 bases and J shed 6 bases, with 20 bases lying between them. The CDR3 spans 15 residues. In DNA form, the CDR3 reads TGTGCCAGTAGCCTCGCGGGGGGATTAATCTCTGAAGCTTTCTTT. Translating gives CASSLAGGLISEAFF.

The chain is built from TRBV19 and TRBJ1-1, with D uncertain. Germline CDR1 is LNHDA and CDR2 is SQIVND (reference sequence). The CDR3 spans 13 residues. V dropped 4 bases and J dropped 3 bases, with 9 bases sitting between them. The CDR3 nucleotides are TGTGCCAGTAGTAGAACGGTGTACACTGAAGCTTTCTTT. This sequence encodes CASSRTVYTEAFF.

The chain has TRBV5-1 and TRBJ2-2, with 10 bases that match TRBD1. Germline CDR1 and CDR2: SGHRS and YFSETQ. Losses at the gene ends were 3 bases for V and 4 bases for J; bases not matched to a gene: 3. CDR3 size: 15 residues. The CDR3 protein is CASSSWDRGTGELFF. Here the CDR3 DNA reads TGCGCCAGCAGCTCGTGGGACAGGGGCACCGGGGAGCTGTTTTTT.

This clone was counted ten times or more. The rearrangement joins TRBV19 to TRBJ2-7, with 8 bases lining up with TRBD2. Looked up from germline, CDR1 is LNHDA and CDR2 is SQIVND (reference sequence). This CDR3 region has 15 residues. Losses at the gene ends were 3 bases for V and 6 bases for J; bases not matched to a gene: 10. CDR3 in amino acids: CASSITGREGSEQYF. The CDR3 bases are TGTGCCAGTAGTATTACGGGCCGGGAGGGCTCCGAGCAGTACTTC.

The gene calls are TRBV20-1 and TRBJ2-7; TRBD1 is a possible D gene (5 bases). This CDR3 is 11 amino acids long. V was trimmed by 5 bases and J by 3 bases, leaving 8 bases between them. Per germline, CDR1 DFQATT and CDR2 SNEGSKA (reference sequence). The CDR3: CSADTGYEQYF. CDR3 DNA sequence: TGCAGTGCTGATACAGGCTACGAGCAGTACTTC.